This T cell receptor (beta chain) stems from a study of coeliac disease. On the study more broadly: High-resolution HLA typing was lacking; TRBV7-2 bias was queried instead. Findings and caveats of the study: TRB repertoires were largely private, with most amino acid sequences found in only one sample. Control samples showed higher TRB and TRG clonality than intraepithelial and lamina propria samples in active celiac disease. The authors considered this approach unsuitable for unbiased detection of gliadin-specific T cells.

The CDR3 length is 15 residues. With 1 base clipped from V and 2 bases from J, the junction kept 5 bases outside the gene matches. CDR1 is LGHNA and CDR2 is YSLEER in the germline V gene. Profiled with immunoSEQ multiplex PCR; TCRdb holds only in-frame clones, not every one. The sample lists over 4,000 clones, around 67% seen once, with roughly 10% in the top ten. About this clone itself: The antigen remains unidentified.

Sequenced: intraepithelial lymphocytes from the gut. This chain links TRBV4-3 with TRBJ2-7; TRBD2 aligns across 7 bases. The sequence came from a man aged 65 to 85 with active celiac disease. Here the CDR3 DNA reads TGCGCCAGCAGCCAAGGAGCGGGGATGGCCTACGAGCAGTACTTC. This translates into CASSQGAGMAYEQYF.